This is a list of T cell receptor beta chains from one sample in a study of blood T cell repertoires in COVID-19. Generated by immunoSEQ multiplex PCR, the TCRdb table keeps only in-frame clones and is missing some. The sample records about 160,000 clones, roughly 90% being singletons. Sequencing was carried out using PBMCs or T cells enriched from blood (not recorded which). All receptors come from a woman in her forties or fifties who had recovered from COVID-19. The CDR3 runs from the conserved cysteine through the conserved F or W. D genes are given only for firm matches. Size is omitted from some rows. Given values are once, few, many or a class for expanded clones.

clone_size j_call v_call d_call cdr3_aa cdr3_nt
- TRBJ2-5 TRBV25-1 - CASRLDRGETQYF TGTGCCAGCAGATTGGACAGAGGGGAGACCCAGTACTTC
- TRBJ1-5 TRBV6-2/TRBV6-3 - CASSYGAGAWDQPQHF TGTGCCAGCAGTTACGGTGCAGGGGCGTGGGATCAGCCCCAGCATTTT
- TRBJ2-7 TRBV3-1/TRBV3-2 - CASSPRTPPYEQYF TGTGCCAGCAGCCCCCGGACACCTCCCTACGAGCAGTACTTC
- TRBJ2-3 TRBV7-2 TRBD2 CASSLDGLAGGLLDTQYF TGTGCCAGCAGCTTAGACGGACTAGCGGGGGGGCTTTTAGATACGCAGTATTTT
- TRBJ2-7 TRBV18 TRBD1 CASSHGTGFYEQYF TGTGCCAGCTCACACGGGACAGGTTTCTACGAGCAGTACTTC
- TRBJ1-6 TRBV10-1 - CASRDRDSPLHF TGCGCCAGCAGGGACAGAGATTCACCCCTCCACTTT
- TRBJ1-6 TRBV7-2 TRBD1 CASSLVQGEIYNSPLHF TGTGCCAGCAGCTTAGTTCAGGGGGAGATCTATAATTCACCCCTCCACTTT
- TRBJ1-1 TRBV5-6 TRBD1 CASSFGAGGRGEAFF TGTGCCAGCAGCTTCGGCGCAGGGGGTAGGGGTGAAGCTTTCTTT
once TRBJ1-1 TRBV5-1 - CASSLEGAEAFF TGCGCCAGCAGCTTGGAAGGGGCTGAAGCTTTCTTT
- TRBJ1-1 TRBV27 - CASRPQQGFEAFF TGTGCCAGCAGGCCACAACAGGGATTTGAAGCTTTCTTT
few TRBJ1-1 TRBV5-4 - CASSSVSSMNTEAFF TGTGCCAGCAGCTCCGTCTCGAGCATGAACACTGAAGCTTTCTTT
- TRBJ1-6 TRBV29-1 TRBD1 CSKGTGGPYNSPLHF TGCAGCAAAGGGACAGGGGGCCCCTATAATTCACCCCTCCACTTT
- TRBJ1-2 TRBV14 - CASLLAGLGYGYTF TGTGCCAGCCTTCTAGCGGGGCTGGGCTATGGCTACACCTTC